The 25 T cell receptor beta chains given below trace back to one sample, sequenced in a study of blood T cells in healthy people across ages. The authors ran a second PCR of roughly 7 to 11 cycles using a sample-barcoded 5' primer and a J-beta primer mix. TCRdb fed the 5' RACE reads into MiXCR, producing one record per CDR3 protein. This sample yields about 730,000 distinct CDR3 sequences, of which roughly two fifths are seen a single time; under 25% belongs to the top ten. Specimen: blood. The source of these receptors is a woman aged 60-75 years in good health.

The CDR3 spells CASSLGSGRMYEQYF. The CDR3 DNA follows: TGTGCCAGCAGCTTAGGGAGCGGGAGGATGTACGAGCAGTACTTC. The rearrangement joins TRBV7-2 to TRBJ2-5, with 9 bases fitting TRBD2. Gene TRBJ2-7 matches the end of the DNA better, so the J call may be wrong. CDR3 size: 15 residues. Germline V gene lookup returns CDR1 SGHTA and CDR2 FQGNSA.

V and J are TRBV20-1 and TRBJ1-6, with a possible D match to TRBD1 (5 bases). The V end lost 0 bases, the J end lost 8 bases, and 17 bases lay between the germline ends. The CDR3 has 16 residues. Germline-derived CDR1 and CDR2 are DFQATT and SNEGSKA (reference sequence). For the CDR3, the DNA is TGCAGTGCTAGAGATCTGGAACAGGTTACTGATTCACCCCTCCACTTT. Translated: CSARDLEQVTDSPLHF.

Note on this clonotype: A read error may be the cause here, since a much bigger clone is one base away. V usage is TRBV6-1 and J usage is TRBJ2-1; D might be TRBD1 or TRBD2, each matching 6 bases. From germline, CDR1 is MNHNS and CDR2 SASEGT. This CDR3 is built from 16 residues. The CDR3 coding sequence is TGTGCCAGCAGTGAAGTTACTAGCTCTTGGGACAATGAGCGGTTCTTC. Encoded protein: CASSEVTSSWDNERFF.

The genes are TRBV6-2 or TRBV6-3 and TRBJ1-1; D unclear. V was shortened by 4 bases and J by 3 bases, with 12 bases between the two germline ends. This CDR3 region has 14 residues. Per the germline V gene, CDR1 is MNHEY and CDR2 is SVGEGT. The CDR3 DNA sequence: TGTGCCAGCAGTTTCCTCGGGAGGGACACTGAAGCTTTCTTT. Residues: CASSFLGRDTEAFF.

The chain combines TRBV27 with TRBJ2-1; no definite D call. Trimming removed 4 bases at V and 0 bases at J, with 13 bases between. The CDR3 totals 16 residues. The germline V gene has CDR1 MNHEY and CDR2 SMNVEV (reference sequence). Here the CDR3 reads CASSSLAFPSYNEQFF. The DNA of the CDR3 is TGTGCCAGCAGTTCCTTAGCATTTCCCTCCTACAATGAGCAGTTCTTC.

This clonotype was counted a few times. The CDR3 region is CASSSYNSHEQFF. CDR3 coding DNA: TGTGCCAGCAGCTCTTACAACAGCCATGAGCAGTTCTTC. The J gene is TRBJ2-1, the V gene TRBV7-2, with unresolved D. The V gene's germline CDR1 is SGHTA and CDR2 FQGNSA. The CDR3 has 13 amino acids. V was shortened by 4 bases and J by 8 bases, with 12 bases between the two germline ends.

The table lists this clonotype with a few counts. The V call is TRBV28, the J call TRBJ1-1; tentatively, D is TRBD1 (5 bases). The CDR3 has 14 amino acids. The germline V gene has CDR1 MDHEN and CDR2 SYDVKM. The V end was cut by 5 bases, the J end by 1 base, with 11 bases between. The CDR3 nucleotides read TGTGCCAGCAGTGGGGGGGGGACGAACACTGAAGCTTTCTTT. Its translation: CASSGGGTNTEAFF.

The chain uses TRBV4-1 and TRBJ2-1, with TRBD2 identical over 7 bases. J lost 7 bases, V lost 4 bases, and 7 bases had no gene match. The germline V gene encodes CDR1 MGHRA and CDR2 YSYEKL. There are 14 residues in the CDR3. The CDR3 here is CASSRDREANEQFF. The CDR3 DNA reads TGCGCCAGCAGCCGAGACCGGGAGGCAAATGAGCAGTTCTTC.

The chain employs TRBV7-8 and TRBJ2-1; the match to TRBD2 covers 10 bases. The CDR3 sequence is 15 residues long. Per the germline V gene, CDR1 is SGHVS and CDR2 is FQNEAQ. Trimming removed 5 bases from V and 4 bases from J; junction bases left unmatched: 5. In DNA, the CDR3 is TGTGCCAGCAGCAGCAGGACTAGCGGTTACAATGAGCAGTTCTTC. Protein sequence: CASSSRTSGYNEQFF.

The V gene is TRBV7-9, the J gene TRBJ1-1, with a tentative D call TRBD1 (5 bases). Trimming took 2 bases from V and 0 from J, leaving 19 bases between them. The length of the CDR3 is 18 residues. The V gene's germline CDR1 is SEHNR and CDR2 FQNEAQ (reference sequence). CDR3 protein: CASSLKGRVIEVNTEAFF. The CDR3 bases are TGTGCCAGCAGCTTAAAGGGACGGGTTATCGAGGTGAACACTGAAGCTTTCTTT. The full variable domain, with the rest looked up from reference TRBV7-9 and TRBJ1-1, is DTGVSQNPRHKITKRGQNVTFRCDPISEHNRLYWYRQTLGQGPEFLTYFQNEAQLEKSRLLSDRFSAERPKGSFSTLEIQRTEQGDSAMYLCASSLKGRVIEVNTEAFFGQGTRLTVV.

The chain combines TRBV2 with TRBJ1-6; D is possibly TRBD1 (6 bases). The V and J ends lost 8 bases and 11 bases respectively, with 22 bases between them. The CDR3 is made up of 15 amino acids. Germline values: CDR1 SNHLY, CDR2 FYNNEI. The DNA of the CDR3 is TGTGCCAGCGGCTTGGGACAAGGGTTGAGTCCACCCCTCCACTTT. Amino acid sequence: CASGLGQGLSPPLHF.

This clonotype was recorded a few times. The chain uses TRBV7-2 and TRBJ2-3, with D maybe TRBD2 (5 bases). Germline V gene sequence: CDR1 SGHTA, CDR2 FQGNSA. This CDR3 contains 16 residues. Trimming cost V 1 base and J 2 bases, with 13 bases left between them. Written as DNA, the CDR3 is TGTGCCAGCAGCTTAGGCGGGCGGATACTCACAGATACGCAGTATTTT. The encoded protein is CASSLGGRILTDTQYF. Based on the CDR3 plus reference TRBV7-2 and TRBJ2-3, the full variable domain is GAGVSQSPSNKVTEKGKDVELRCDPISGHTALYWYRQSLGQGLEFLIYFQGNSAPDKSGLPSDRFSAERTGGSVSTLTIQRTQQEDSAVYLCASSLGGRILTDTQYFGPGTRLTVL.

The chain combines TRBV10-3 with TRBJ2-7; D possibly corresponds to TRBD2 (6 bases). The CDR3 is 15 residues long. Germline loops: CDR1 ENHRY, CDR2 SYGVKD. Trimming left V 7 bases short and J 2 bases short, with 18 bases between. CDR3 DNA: TGTGCCATCAACGACGGACCCTCGGGGGCCTACGAGCAGTACTTC. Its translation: CAINDGPSGAYEQYF.

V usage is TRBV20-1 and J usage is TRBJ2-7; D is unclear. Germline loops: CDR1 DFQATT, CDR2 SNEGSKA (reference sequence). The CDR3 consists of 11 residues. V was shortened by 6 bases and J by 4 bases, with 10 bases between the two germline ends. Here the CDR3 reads CSARTQYEQYF. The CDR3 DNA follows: TGCAGTGCCCGGACGCAATACGAGCAGTACTTC.

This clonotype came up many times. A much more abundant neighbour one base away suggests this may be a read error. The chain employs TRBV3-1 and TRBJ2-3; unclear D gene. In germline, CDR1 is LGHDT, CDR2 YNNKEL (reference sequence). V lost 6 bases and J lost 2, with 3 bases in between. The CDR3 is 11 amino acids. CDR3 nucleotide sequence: TGTGCCAGCAGTCACACAGATACGCAGTATTTT. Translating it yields CASSHTDTQYF.

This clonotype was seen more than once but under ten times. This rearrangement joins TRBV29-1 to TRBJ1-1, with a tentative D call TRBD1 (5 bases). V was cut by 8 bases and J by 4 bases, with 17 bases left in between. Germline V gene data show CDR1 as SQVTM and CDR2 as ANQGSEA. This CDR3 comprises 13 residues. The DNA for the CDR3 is TGCAGCCTCCAACAGGTTTTGGGCACTGAAGCTTTCTTT. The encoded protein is CSLQQVLGTEAFF. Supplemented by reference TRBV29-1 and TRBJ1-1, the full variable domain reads SAVISQKPSRDICQRGTSLTIQCQVDSQVTMMFWYRQQPGQSLTLIATANQGSEATYESGFVIDKFPISRPNLTFSTLTVSNMSPEDSSIYLCSLQQVLGTEAFFGQGTRLTVV.

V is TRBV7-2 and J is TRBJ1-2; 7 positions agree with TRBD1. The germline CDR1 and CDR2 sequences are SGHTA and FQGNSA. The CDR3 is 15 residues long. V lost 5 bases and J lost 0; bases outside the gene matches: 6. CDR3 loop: CASSARDRPNYGYTF. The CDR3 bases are TGTGCCAGCAGCGCCCGGGACAGACCTAACTATGGCTACACCTTC. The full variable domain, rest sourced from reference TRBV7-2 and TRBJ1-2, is GAGVSQSPSNKVTEKGKDVELRCDPISGHTALYWYRQSLGQGLEFLIYFQGNSAPDKSGLPSDRFSAERTGGSVSTLTIQRTQQEDSAVYLCASSARDRPNYGYTFGSGTRLTVV.

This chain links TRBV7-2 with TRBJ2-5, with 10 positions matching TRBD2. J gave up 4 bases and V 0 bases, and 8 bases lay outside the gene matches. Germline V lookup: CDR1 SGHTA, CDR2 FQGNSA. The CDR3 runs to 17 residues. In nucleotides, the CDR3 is TGTGCCAGCAGCTTAGCGCGGCTAGCGGGAGCTGGAGAGACCCAGTACTTC. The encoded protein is CASSLARLAGAGETQYF.

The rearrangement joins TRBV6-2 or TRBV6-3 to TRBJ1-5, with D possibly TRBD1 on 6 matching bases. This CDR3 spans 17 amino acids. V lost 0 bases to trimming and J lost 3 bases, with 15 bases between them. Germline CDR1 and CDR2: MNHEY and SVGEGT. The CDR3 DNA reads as TGTGCCAGCAGTTACTCGAGGAGGGGGGTCAACAATCAGCCCCAGCATTTT. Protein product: CASSYSRRGVNNQPQHF.

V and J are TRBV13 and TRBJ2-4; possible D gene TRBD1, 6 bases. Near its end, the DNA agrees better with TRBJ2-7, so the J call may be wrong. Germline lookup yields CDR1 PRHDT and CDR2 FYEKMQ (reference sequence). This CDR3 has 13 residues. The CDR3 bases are TGTGCCAACACCGTAAACAGGGCCTACGAGCAGTACTTC. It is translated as CANTVNRAYEQYF.

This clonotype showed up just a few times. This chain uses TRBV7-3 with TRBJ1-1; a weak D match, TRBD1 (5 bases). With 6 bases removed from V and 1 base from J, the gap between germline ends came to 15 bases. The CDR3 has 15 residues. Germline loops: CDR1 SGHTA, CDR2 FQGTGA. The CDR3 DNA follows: TGTGCCAGCAGACCAAACAGGAACGGGAACACTGAAGCTTTCTTT. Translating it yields CASRPNRNGNTEAFF.

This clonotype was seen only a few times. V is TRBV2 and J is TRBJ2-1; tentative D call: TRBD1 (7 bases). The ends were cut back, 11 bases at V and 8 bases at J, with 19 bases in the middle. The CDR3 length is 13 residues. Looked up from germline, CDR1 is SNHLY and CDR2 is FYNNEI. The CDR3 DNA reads TGTGCCGGAGGGGGCCAGGTCGGTCATGAGCAGTTCTTC. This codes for CAGGGQVGHEQFF.

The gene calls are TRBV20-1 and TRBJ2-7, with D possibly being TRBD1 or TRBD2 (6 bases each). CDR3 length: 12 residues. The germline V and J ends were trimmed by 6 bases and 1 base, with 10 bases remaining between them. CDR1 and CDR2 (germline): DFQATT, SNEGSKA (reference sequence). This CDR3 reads CSAEGGSYEQYF. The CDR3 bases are TGCAGTGCGGAAGGGGGGTCCTACGAGCAGTACTTC.

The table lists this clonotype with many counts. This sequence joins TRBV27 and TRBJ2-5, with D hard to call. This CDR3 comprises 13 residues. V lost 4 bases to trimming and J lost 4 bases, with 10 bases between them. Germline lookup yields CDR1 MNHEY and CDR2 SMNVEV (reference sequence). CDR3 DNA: TGTGCCAGCAGTTGGGGTTACGGAGAGACCCAGTACTTC. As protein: CASSWGYGETQYF.

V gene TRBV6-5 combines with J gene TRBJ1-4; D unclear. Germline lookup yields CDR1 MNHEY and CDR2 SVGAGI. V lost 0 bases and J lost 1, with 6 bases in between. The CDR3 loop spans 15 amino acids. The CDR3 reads CASSYSTGTNEKLFF. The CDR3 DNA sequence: TGTGCCAGCAGTTACTCGACGGGAACTAATGAAAAACTGTTTTTT.